These 18 T cell receptor beta chains share one sample of origin, sequenced in a study of OX40 agonist ivuxolimab in advanced cancers. The method was immunoSEQ multiplex PCR; TCRdb's version includes in-frame clones alone and lacks a portion of them. The sample has approximately 69,000 clones, approximately 80% seen once. Source: CD4+ or CD8+ T cells sorted from blood, taken in a trial of the OX40 agonist ivuxolimab. Source of these receptors: an adult with an advanced solid tumor such as melanoma, head and neck, liver or kidney cancer.

The V and J genes are TRBV5-1 and TRBJ2-3, with 14 bases fitting TRBD2. The ends lost 7 bases at V and 0 bases at J; junction bases unmatched: 4. The V gene's germline CDR1 is SGHRS and CDR2 YFSETQ. The CDR3 is 16 residues long. The CDR3 sequence: CASQRLAGGSTDTQYF. As DNA, the CDR3 is TGCGCCAGCCAAAGACTAGCGGGGGGGAGCACAGATACGCAGTATTTT.

The J gene is TRBJ2-7, the V gene TRBV15, with 7 bases fitting TRBD1. CDR1 is LNHNV and CDR2 is YYDKDF in the germline V gene (reference sequence). Trimming took 6 bases from V and 3 from J; bases not matched to a gene: 5. The CDR3 contains 13 residues. The CDR3 DNA follows: TGTGCCACCAGGAGACAGGGTGTCTACGAGCAGTACTTC. As protein: CATRRQGVYEQYF.

The chain recombines TRBV6-1 with TRBJ1-1; the D gene is possibly TRBD1 (5 bases). Germline V gene lookup returns CDR1 MNHNS and CDR2 SASEGT. Trimming shortened V by 7 bases and J by 4 bases, and 13 bases separated the two germline ends. The CDR3 is 13 residues long. CDR3 residues: CASNRQTRTEAFF. For the CDR3, the DNA is TGTGCCAGCAACAGACAGACCCGCACTGAAGCTTTCTTT.

The V and J genes are TRBV7-9 and TRBJ2-3; TRBD2 matches 8 bases. The V segment lost 3 bases and the J segment 4 bases; nucleotides outside the gene matches: 6. The length of the CDR3 is 15 residues. Germline lookup yields CDR1 SEHNR and CDR2 FQNEAQ (reference sequence). For the CDR3, the DNA is TGTGCCAGCAGCTTTCGGAGCGGGAGCGCAGATACGCAGTATTTT. Translating it yields CASSFRSGSADTQYF.

This chain connects TRBV2 to TRBJ1-4; TRBD1 aligns across 7 bases. V gave up 9 bases and J gave up 0 bases; unmatched junction bases: 13. The germline V gene has CDR1 SNHLY and CDR2 FYNNEI. This CDR3 spans 17 amino acids. CDR3 residues: CASWGQLIFATNEKLFF. The DNA for the CDR3 is TGTGCCAGTTGGGGACAGCTGATTTTTGCAACTAATGAAAAACTGTTTTTT.

The J gene is TRBJ1-3, the V gene TRBV28, with a weak D call TRBD1 (5 bases). Germline V gene data show CDR1 as MDHEN and CDR2 as SYDVKM. V shed 7 bases and J shed 0 bases, with 13 bases lying between them. The CDR3 contains 15 residues. The CDR3 loop is CASTPRDSSGNTIYF. For the CDR3, the DNA is TGTGCCAGCACCCCGCGGGACTCCTCTGGAAACACCATATATTTT.

V gene TRBV2 combines with J gene TRBJ1-6, with unresolved D. The germline gives CDR1 SNHLY, CDR2 FYNNEI. The CDR3 covers 13 residues. V was clipped by 5 bases and J by 3 bases, with 5 bases between them. The CDR3 nucleotides are TGTGCCAGCAGTCGGCTCTATAATTCACCCCTCCACTTT. As protein: CASSRLYNSPLHF.

The V gene is TRBV5-1, the J gene TRBJ2-5, with 9 bases identical to TRBD2. The CDR3 has 15 amino acids. Trimming took 4 bases from V and 3 from J; bases not matched to a gene: 7. Germline CDR1 reads SGHRS; CDR2 reads YFSETQ. CDR3 coding DNA: TGCGCCAGCAGCGGGAGCGGGGGGCCCGAAGAGACCCAGTACTTC. This translates into CASSGSGGPEETQYF.

This rearrangement joins TRBV5-4 to TRBJ2-7, with D possibly being TRBD2 (5 bases). V lost 0 bases and J 6 bases, leaving 10 bases between the germline ends. Germline loops: CDR1 SGHNT, CDR2 YYREEE (reference sequence). The CDR3 totals 13 residues. For the CDR3, the DNA is TGTGCCAGCAGCTTGGCCCGTGGAGGCGAGCAGTACTTC. This translates into CASSLARGGEQYF. The whole variable domain, filled in from reference TRBV5-4 and TRBJ2-7, reads ETGVTQSPTHLIKTRGQQVTLRCSSQSGHNTVSWYQQALGQGPQFIFQYYREEENGRGNFPPRFSGLQFPNYSSELNVNALELDDSALYLCASSLARGGEQYFGPGTRLTVT.

The chain combines TRBV7-6 with TRBJ2-5; no reliable D call. Germline V CDR1 and CDR2: SGHVS, FNYEAQ. The length of the CDR3 is 13 residues. The V end lost 2 bases, the J end lost 5 bases, and 9 bases lay between the germline ends. CDR3 sequence (DNA): TGTGCCAGCAGCTTAATGGGTCGGGAGACCCAGTACTTC. Translation: CASSLMGRETQYF.

The gene calls are TRBV2 and TRBJ2-7, with a tentative D call TRBD2 (6 bases). The CDR3 has 15 residues. Trimming stripped 5 bases from V and 2 bases from J, with 16 bases between. Germline CDR1 and CDR2: SNHLY and FYNNEI. The CDR3: CASSTEGSTTYEQYF. The CDR3 nucleotides read TGTGCCAGCAGTACGGAGGGATCGACTACCTACGAGCAGTACTTC.

Only a few counts were recorded for this clone. The chain carries TRBV25-1 and TRBJ1-2, with a tentative D call TRBD1 (5 bases). Trimming took off 10 bases at V and 6 bases at J, with 12 bases between the two ends. Per germline, CDR1 MGHDK and CDR2 SYGVNS. This CDR3 is 11 amino acids long. CDR3 region: CAMWGADGYTF. For the CDR3, the DNA is TGTGCCATGTGGGGCGCGGATGGCTACACCTTC.

The chain uses TRBV5-4 and TRBJ2-7; TRBD1 or TRBD2 may be the D gene (6 bases each). Trimming cost V 4 bases and J 3 bases, with 17 bases left between them. This CDR3 spans 15 amino acids. In germline, CDR1 is SGHNT, CDR2 YYREEE (reference sequence). CDR3 region: CASSRSGANGYEQYF. The DNA of the CDR3 is TGTGCCAGCAGCAGATCGGGGGCCAACGGCTACGAGCAGTACTTC.

The chain has TRBV5-1 and TRBJ2-5; perhaps TRBD2 as D (7 bases). Trimming stripped 2 bases from V and 1 base from J, with 12 bases between. Germline CDR1 SGHRS, CDR2 YFSETQ. This CDR3 is 15 amino acids long. CDR3 residues: CASSFGAGAQETQYF. Here the CDR3 DNA reads TGCGCCAGCAGCTTTGGCGCGGGGGCCCAAGAGACCCAGTACTTC.

This clone showed up just a few times. This chain joins TRBV7-9 and TRBJ2-1; D might be TRBD1 or TRBD2, each matching 5 bases. Trimming removed 8 bases from V and 6 bases from J, with 11 bases in between. This CDR3 contains 12 residues. Germline V gene data show CDR1 as SEHNR and CDR2 as FQNEAQ (reference sequence). CDR3 DNA sequence: TGTGCCAGCGGCCGAGGGGCCAATGAGCAGTTCTTC. This codes for CASGRGANEQFF.

This clone showed up just once. The chain carries TRBV6-6 and TRBJ1-2; TRBD1 matches 9 bases. Germline V gene sequence: CDR1 MNHNY, CDR2 SVGAGI (reference sequence). V trimming: 0 bases; J trimming: 6 bases; junction bases outside the gene matches: 5. The CDR3 runs to 15 residues. CDR3 region: CASSYSDRGENGYTF. CDR3 sequence (DNA): TGTGCCAGCAGTTACTCGGACAGGGGTGAGAATGGCTACACCTTC.

The chain has TRBV6-1 and TRBJ2-1; 11 bases map to TRBD2. V shed 4 bases and J 15 bases; nucleotides not matched to a gene: 8. The CDR3 runs to 13 residues. Germline lookup yields CDR1 MNHNS and CDR2 SASEGT. CDR3: CASSAGTSGERFF. The DNA for the CDR3 is TGTGCCAGCAGTGCCGGGACTAGCGGAGAACGGTTCTTC.

CDR3: CASSTGDRTPYGYTF. The CDR3 nucleotides read TGCGCCAGCAGCACGGGGGACAGGACCCCCTATGGCTACACCTTC. This rearrangement joins TRBV5-1 to TRBJ1-2; 8 bases line up with TRBD1. Germline V CDR1 and CDR2: SGHRS, YFSETQ. The V segment lost 4 bases and the J segment 4 bases; nucleotides outside the gene matches: 9. The CDR3 spans 15 residues.